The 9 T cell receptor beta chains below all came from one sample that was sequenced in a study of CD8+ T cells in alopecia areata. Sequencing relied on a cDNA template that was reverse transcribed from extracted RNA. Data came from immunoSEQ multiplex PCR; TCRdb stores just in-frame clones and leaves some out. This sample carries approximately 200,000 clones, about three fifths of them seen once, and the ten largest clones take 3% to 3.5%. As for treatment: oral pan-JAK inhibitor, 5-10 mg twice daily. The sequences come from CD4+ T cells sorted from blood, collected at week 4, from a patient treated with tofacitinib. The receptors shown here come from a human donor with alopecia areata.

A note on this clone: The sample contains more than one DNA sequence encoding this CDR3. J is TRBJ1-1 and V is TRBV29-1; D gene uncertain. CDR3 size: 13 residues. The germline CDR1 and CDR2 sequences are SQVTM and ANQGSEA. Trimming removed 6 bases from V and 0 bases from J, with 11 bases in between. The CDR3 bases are TGCAGCGTCAGCGGAGTACTGAACACTGAAGCTTTCTTT. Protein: CSVSGVLNTEAFF. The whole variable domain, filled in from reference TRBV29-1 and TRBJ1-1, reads SAVISQKPSRDICQRGTSLTIQCQVDSQVTMMFWYRQQPGQSLTLIATANQGSEATYESGFVIDKFPISRPNLTFSTLTVSNMSPEDSSIYLCSVSGVLNTEAFFGQGTRLTVV.

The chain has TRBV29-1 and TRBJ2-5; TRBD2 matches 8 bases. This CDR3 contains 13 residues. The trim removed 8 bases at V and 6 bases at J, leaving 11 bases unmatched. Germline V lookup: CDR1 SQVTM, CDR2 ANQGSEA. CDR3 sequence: CSPQRGGSQTQYF. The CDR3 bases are TGCAGCCCCCAACGGGGGGGCTCCCAGACCCAGTACTTC.

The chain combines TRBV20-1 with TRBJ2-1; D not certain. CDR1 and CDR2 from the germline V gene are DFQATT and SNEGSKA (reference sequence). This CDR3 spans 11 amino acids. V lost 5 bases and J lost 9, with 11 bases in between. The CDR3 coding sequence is TGCAGTGCTCAGACCACCCTTGAGCAGTTCTTC. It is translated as CSAQTTLEQFF.

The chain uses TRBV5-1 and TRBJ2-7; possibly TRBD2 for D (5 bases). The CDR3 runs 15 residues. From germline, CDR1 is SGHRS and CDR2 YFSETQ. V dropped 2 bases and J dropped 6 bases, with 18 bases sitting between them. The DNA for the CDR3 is TGCGCCAGCAGCTTTTTCGCCCTCGAGGGAAGCGAGCAGTACTTC. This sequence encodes CASSFFALEGSEQYF.

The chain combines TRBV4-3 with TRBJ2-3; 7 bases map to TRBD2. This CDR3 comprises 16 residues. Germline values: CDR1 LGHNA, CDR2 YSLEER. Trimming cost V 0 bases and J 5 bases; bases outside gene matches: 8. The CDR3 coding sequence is TGCGCCAGCAGCCAAGAAGCGGGGAGCCCGGGAGATACGCAGTATTTT. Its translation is CASSQEAGSPGDTQYF.

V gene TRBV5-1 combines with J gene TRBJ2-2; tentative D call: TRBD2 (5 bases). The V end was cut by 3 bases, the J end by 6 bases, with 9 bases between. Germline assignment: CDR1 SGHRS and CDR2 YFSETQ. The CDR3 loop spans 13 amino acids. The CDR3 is CASSWRKPGELFF. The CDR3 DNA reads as TGCGCCAGCAGCTGGAGGAAGCCCGGGGAGCTGTTTTTT. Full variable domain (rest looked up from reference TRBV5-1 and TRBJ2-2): KAGVTQTPRYLIKTRGQQVTLSCSPISGHRSVSWYQQTPGQGLQFLFEYFSETQRNKGNFPGRFSGRQFSNSRSEMNVSTLELGDSALYLCASSWRKPGELFFGEGSRLTVL.

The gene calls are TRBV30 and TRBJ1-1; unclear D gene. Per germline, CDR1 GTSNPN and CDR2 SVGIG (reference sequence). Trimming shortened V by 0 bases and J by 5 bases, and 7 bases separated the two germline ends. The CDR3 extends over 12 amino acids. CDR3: CAWSVYGTEAFF. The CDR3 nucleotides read TGTGCCTGGAGTGTATACGGGACTGAAGCTTTCTTT.

In DNA, the CDR3 is TGCGCCAGCAGTCTACTAGCGGCAGACTACCCACCCCTCCACTTT. Its protein product is CASSLLAADYPPLHF. The V and J genes are TRBV4-1 and TRBJ1-6; unclear D gene. V was pared by 6 bases and J by 11 bases, with 20 bases between. Germline loops: CDR1 MGHRA, CDR2 YSYEKL. The CDR3 has 15 residues.

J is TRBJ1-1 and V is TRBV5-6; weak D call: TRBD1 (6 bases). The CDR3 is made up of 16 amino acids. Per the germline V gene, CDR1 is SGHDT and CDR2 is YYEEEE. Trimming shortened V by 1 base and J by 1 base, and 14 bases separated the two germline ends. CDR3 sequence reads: CASSLFWKGGNTEAFF. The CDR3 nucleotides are TGTGCCAGCAGCTTGTTCTGGAAGGGGGGGAACACTGAAGCTTTCTTT.